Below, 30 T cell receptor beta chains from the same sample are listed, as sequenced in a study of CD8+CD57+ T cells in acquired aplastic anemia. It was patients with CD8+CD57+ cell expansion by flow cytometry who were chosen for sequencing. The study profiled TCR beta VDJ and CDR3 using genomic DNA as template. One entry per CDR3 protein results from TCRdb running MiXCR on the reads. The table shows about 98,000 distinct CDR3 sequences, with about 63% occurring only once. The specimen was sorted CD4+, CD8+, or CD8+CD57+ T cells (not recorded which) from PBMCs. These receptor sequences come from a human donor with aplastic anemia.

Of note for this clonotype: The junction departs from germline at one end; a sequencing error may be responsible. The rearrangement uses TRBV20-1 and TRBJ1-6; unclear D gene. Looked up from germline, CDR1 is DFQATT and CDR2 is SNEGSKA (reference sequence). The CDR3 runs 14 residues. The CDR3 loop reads CGAAVSTNGITLHF. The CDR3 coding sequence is TGCGGTGCAGCTGTATCCACTAACGGCATCACCCTCCACTTT.

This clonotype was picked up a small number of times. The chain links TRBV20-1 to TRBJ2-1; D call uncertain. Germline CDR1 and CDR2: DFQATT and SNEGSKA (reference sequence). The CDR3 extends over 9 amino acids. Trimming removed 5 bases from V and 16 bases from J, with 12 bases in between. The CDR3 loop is CSADRPGFF. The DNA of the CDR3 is TGCAGTGCTGATAGGCCTGGTTTCTTC.

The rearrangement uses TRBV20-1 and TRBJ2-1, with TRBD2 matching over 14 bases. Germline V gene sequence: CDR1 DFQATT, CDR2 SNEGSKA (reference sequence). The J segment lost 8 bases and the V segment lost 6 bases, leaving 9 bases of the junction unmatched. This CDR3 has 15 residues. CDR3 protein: CSADGTSGSLDEQFF. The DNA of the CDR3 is TGCAGTGCCGATGGGACTAGCGGGAGTTTGGATGAGCAGTTCTTC.

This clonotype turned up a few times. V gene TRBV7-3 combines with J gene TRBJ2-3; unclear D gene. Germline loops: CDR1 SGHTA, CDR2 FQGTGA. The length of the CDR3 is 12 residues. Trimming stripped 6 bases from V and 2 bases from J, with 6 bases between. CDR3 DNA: TGTGCCAGCAGGTCCATCACAGATACGCAGTATTTT. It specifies CASRSITDTQYF. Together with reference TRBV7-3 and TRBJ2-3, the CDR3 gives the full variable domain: GAGVSQTPSNKVTEKGKYVELRCDPISGHTALYWYRQSLGQGPEFLIYFQGTGAADDSGLPNDRFFAVRPEGSVSTLKIQRTERGDSAVYLCASRSITDTQYFGPGTRLTVL.

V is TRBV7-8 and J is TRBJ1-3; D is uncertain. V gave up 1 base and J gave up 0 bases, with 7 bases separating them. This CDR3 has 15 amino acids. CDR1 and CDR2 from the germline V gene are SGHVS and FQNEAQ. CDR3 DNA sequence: TGTGCCAGCAGCTTAGAGCCAGGCTCTGGAAACACCATATATTTT. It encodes CASSLEPGSGNTIYF.

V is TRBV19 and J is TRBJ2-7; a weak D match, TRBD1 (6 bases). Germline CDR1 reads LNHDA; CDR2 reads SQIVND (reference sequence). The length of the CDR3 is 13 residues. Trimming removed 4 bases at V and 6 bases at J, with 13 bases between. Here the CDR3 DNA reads TGTGCCAGTAGTAATGGGTTAGGGGGCGAGCAGTACTTC. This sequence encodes CASSNGLGGEQYF.

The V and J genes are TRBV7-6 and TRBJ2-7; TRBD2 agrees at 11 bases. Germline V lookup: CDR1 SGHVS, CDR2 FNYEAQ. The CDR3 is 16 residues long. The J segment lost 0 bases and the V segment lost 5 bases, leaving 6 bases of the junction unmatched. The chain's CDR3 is CASSPLAGGSSYEQYF. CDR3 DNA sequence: TGTGCCAGCAGCCCATTAGCGGGGGGGAGCTCCTACGAGCAGTACTTC.

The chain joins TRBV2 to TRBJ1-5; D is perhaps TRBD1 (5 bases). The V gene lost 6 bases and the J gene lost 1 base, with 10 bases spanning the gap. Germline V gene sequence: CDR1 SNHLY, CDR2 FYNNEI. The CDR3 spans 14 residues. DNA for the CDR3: TGTGCCAGCAGCCAGGGAGCGAGCAATCAGCCCCAGCATTTT. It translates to CASSQGASNQPQHF.

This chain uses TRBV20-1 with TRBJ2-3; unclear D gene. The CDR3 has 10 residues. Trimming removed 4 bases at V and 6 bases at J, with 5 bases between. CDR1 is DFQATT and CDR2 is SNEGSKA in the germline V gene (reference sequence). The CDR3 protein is CSANSDTQYF. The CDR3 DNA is TGCAGTGCTAACTCGGATACGCAGTATTTT.

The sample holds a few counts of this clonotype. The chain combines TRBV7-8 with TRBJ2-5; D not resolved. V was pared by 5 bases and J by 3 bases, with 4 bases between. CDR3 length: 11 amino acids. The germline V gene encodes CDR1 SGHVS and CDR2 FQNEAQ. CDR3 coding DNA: TGTGCCAGCAGCATCAAAGAGACCCAGTACTTC. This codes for CASSIKETQYF.

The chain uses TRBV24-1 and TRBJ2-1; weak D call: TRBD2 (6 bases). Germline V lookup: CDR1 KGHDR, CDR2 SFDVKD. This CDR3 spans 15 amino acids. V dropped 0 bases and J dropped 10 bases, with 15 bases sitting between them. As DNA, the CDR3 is TGTGCCACCAGTGATTTGGGGACGCCCGGGGGAGAGCAGTTCTTC. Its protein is CATSDLGTPGGEQFF.

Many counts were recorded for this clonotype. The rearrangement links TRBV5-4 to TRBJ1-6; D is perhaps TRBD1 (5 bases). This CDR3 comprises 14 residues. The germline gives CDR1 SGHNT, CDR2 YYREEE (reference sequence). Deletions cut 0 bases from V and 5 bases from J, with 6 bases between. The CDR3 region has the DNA TGTGCCAGCAGCTTGGGACAGAATAATTCACCCCTCCACTTT. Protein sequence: CASSLGQNNSPLHF.

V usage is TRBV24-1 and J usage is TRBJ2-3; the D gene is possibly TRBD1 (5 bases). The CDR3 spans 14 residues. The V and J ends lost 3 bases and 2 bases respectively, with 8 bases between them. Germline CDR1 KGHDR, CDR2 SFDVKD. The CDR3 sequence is CATSDLGATDTQYF. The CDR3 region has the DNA TGTGCCACCAGTGATCTAGGGGCCACAGATACGCAGTATTTT.

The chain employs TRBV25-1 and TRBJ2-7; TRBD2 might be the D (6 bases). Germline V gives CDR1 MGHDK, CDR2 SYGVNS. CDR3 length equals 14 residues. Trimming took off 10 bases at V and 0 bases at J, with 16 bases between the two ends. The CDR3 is CATNREDGSYEQYF. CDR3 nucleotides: TGTGCCACCAATAGGGAGGACGGCTCCTACGAGCAGTACTTC.

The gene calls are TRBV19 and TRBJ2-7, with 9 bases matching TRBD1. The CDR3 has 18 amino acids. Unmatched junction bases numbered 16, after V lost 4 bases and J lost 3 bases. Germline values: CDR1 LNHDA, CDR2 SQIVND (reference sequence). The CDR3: CASSTRDRVRPQVYEQYF. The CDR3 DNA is TGTGCCAGTAGTACCCGGGACAGGGTCCGACCGCAGGTCTACGAGCAGTACTTC. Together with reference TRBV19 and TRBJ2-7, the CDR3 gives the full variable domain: DGGITQSPKYLFRKEGQNVTLSCEQNLNHDAMYWYRQDPGQGLRLIYYSQIVNDFQKGDIAEGYSVSREKKESFPLTVTSAQKNPTAFYLCASSTRDRVRPQVYEQYFGPGTRLTVT.

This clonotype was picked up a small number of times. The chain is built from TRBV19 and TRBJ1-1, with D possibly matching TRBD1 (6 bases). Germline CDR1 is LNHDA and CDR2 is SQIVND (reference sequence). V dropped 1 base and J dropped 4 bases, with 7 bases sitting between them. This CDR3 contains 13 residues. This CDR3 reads CASSIARGTEAFF. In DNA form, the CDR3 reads TGTGCCAGTAGTATAGCCAGGGGCACTGAAGCTTTCTTT.

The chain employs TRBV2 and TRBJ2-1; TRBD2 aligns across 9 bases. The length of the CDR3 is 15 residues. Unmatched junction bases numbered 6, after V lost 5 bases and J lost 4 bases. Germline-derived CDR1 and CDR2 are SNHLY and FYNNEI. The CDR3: CASSTPTSGYNEQFF. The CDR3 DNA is TGTGCCAGCAGTACCCCGACTAGCGGATACAATGAGCAGTTCTTC.

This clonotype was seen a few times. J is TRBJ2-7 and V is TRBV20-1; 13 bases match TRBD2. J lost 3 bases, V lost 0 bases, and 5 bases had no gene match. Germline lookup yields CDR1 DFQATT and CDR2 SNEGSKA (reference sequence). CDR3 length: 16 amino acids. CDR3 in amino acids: CSARDSTSGGHYEQYF. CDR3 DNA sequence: TGCAGTGCTAGAGATTCGACTAGCGGGGGGCACTACGAGCAGTACTTC.

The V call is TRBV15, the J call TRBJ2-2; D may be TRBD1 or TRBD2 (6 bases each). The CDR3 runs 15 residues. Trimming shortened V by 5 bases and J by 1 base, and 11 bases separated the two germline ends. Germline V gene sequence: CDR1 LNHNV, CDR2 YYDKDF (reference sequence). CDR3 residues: CATSAGGLNTGELFF. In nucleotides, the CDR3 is TGTGCCACCAGCGCCGGGGGCTTGAACACCGGGGAGCTGTTTTTT.

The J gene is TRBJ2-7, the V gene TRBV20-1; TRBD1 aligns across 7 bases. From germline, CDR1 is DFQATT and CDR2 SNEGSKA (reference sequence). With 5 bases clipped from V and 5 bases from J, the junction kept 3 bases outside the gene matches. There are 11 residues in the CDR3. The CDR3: CSALTGNEQYF. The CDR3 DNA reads TGCAGTGCTCTGACAGGGAACGAGCAGTACTTC.

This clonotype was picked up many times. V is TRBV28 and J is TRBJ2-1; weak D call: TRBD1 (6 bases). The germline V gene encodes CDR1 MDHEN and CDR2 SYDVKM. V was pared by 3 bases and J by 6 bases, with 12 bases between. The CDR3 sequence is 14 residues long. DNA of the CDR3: TGTGCCAGCAGTTTGCCTCACAGGGTCAATGAGCAGTTCTTC. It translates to CASSLPHRVNEQFF.

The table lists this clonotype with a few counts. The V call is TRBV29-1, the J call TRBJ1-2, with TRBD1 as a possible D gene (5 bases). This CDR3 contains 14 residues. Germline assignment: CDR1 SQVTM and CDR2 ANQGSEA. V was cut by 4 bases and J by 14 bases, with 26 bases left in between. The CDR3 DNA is TGCAGCGTTGGCGTACCGGGAGGGGTCAGAGGTTGTACCTTC. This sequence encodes CSVGVPGGVRGCTF.

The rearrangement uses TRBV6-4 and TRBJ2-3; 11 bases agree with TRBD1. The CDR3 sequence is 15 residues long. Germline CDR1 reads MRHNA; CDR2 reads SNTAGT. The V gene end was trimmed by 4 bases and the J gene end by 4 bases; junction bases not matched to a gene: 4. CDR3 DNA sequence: TGTGCCAGCAGTGTTGGGACAGGGGGTCCAGATACGCAGTATTTT. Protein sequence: CASSVGTGGPDTQYF.

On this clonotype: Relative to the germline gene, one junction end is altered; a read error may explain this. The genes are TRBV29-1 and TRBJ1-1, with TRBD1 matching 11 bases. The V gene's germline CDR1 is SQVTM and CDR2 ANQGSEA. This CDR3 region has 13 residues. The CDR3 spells CSVRDRGASGAFF. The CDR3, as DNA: TGTAGCGTTAGGGACAGGGGGGCGAGTGGAGCTTTCTTT.

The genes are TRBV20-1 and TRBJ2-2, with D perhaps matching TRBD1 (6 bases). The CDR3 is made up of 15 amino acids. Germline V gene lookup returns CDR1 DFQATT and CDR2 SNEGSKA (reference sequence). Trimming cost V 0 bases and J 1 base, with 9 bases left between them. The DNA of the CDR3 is TGCAGTGCTAGAGAACGACAGGTGAACACCGGGGAGCTGTTTTTT. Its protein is CSARERQVNTGELFF.

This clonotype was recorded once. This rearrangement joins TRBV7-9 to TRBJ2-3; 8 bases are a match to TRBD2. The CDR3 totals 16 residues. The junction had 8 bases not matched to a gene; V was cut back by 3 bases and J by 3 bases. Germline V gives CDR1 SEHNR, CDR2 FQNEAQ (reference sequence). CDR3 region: CASSFHGGGSTDTQYF. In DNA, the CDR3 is TGTGCCAGCAGCTTTCACGGGGGGGGATCGACAGATACGCAGTATTTT.

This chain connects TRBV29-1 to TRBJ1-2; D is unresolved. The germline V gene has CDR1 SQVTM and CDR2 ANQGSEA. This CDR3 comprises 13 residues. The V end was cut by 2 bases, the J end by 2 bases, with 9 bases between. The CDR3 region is CSVENTGNYGYTF. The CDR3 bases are TGCAGCGTTGAAAACACTGGCAACTATGGCTACACCTTC. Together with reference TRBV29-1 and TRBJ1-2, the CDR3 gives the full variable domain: SAVISQKPSRDICQRGTSLTIQCQVDSQVTMMFWYRQQPGQSLTLIATANQGSEATYESGFVIDKFPISRPNLTFSTLTVSNMSPEDSSIYLCSVENTGNYGYTFGSGTRLTVV.

The CDR3 here is CASSGTSGRPNTGELFF. CDR3 coding DNA: TGTGCCAGCTCCGGGACTAGCGGGAGGCCGAACACCGGGGAGCTGTTTTTT. The gene calls are TRBV6-1 and TRBJ2-2; 15 nucleotides agree with TRBD2. This CDR3 is built from 17 residues. J was trimmed by 0 bases and V by 8 bases; bases with no gene match: 4. The germline V gene encodes CDR1 MNHNS and CDR2 SASEGT.

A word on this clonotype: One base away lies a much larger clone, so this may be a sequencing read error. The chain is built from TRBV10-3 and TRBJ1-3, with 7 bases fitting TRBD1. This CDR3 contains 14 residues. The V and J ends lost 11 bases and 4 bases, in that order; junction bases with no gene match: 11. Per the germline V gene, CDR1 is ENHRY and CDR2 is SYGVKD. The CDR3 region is CACSLTGSGNTIYF. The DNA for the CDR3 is TGTGCCTGCAGCCTGACAGGGAGCGGAAACACCATATATTTT.

Here the CDR3 reads CSVDSGRDTEAFF. The CDR3 region has the DNA TGCAGCGTTGATTCAGGGAGGGACACTGAAGCTTTCTTT. The chain joins TRBV29-1 to TRBJ1-1; possible D gene TRBD1, 5 bases. Deletions cut 3 bases from V and 3 bases from J, with 11 bases between. Germline lookup yields CDR1 SQVTM and CDR2 ANQGSEA. This CDR3 is built from 13 residues.